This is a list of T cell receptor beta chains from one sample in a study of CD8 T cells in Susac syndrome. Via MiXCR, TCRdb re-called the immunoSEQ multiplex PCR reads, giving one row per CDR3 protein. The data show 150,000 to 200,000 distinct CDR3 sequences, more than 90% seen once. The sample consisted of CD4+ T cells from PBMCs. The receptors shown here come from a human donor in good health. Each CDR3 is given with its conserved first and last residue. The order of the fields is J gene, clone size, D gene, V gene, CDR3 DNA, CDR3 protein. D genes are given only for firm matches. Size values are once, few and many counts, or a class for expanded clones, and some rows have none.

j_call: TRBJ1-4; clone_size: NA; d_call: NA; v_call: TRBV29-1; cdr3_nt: TGCAGCGCCGCCGGGACTAGTGAAAAACTGTTTTTT; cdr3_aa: CSAAGTSEKLFF
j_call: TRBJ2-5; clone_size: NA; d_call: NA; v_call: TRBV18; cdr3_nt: TGTGCCAGCTCACCACCGAATTATCGCGGGGAGACCCAGTACTTC; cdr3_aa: CASSPPNYRGETQYF
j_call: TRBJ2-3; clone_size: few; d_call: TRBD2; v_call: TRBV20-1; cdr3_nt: TGCAGTGCTAGATTGGGGGGGTCCACAGATACGCAGTATTTT; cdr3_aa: CSARLGGSTDTQYF
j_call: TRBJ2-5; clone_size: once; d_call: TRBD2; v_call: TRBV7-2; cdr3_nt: TGTGCCAGCAGCTTCCAACCCCCTACTAGCGGGGGAAAAGAGACCCAGTACTTC; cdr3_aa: CASSFQPPTSGGKETQYF
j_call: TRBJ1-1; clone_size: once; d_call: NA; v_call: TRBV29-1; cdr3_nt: TGCAGCGTTGAGGATACGGACACTGAAGCTTTCTTT; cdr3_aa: CSVEDTDTEAFF
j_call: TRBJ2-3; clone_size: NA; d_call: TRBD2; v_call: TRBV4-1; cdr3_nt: TGCGCCAGCAGCCTAGCGGGGGACACAGATACGCAGTATTTT; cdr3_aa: CASSLAGDTDTQYF
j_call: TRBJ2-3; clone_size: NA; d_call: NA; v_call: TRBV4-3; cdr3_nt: TGCGCCAGCAGCCCTCGGTCGGCAGATACGCAGTATTTT; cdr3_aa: CASSPRSADTQYF
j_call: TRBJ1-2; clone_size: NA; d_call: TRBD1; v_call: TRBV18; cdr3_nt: TGTGCCAGCTCAGAAGGGGGCGCGGGTGGCTACACCTTC; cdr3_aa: CASSEGGAGGYTF
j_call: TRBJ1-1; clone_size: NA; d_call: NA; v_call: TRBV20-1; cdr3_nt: TGCAGTGCTCCAATGGGGGGAGACACTGAAGCTTTCTTT; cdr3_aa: CSAPMGGDTEAFF
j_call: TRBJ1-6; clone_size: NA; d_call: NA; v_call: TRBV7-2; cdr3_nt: TGTGCCAGCAGCTCCTACGGACGGGCATCACCCCTCCACTTT; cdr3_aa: CASSSYGRASPLHF
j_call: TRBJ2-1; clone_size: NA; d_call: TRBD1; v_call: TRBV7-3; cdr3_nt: TGTGCCAGCAGCCCTACGGGACAGGGGCATGAGCAGTTCTTC; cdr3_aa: CASSPTGQGHEQFF
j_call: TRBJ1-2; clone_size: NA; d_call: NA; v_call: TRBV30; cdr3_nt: TGTGCCTGGAGTATCGCGCATACTAGTGGCTACACCTTC; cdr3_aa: CAWSIAHTSGYTF
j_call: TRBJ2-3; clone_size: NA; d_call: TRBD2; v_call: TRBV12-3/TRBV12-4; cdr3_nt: TGTGCCAGCAGACTCGGCGGGGGGGCCACAGATACGCAGTATTTT; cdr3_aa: CASRLGGGATDTQYF
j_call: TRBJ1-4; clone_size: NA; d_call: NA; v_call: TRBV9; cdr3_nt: TGTGCCAGCAGCGTAGCTGCGGGGGTAGGTGAAAAACTGTTTTTT; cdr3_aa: CASSVAAGVGEKLFF
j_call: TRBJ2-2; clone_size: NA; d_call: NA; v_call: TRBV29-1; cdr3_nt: TGCAGCGCCTTACTCATCCCGGGACTGAACACCGGGGAGCTGTTTTTT; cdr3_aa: CSALLIPGLNTGELFF
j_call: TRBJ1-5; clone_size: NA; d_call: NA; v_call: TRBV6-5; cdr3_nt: TGTGCCAGCAGTTACTCCCCGAATGGGGGCCAGCCCCAGCATTTT; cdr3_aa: CASSYSPNGGQPQHF
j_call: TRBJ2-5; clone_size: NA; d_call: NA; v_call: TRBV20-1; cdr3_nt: TGCAGTGCTCGACAGCAAGAGACCCAGTACTTC; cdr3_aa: CSARQQETQYF
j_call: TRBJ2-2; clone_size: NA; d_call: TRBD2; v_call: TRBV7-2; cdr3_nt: TGTGCCAGCAGCCACGGACTAGCTGGAGGGGAGCTGTTTTTT; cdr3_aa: CASSHGLAGGELFF
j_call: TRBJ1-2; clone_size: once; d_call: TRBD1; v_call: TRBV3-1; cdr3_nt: TGTGCCAGCAGCCCCAGGGGGAAGGGCTACACCTTC; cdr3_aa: CASSPRGKGYTF
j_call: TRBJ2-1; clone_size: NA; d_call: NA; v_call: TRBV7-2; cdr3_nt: TGTGCCAGCAGCTTAGATGGGGGGACCTACAATGAGCAGTTCTTC; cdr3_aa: CASSLDGGTYNEQFF
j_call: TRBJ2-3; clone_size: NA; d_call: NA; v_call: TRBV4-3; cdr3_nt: TGCGCCAGCATGAGAGTGGGCGCAGATACGCAGTATTTT; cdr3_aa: CASMRVGADTQYF
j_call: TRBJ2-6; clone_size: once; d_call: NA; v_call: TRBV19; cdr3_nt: TGTGCCAGCCTCAGGGATCCTGGGGCCAACGTCCTGACTTTC; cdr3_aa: CASLRDPGANVLTF
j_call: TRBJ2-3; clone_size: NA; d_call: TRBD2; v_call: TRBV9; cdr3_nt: TGTGCCAGCAGCTTTAGCGGGAGGGCAGATACGCAGTATTTT; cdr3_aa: CASSFSGRADTQYF